The next 17 T cell receptor beta chains were all read from a single sample in a study of blood T cell repertoires in COVID-19. Here immunoSEQ multiplex PCR was the method, and the copy in TCRdb shows in-frame clones only, minus some. The table shows more than 300,000 clones, with more than 75% occurring only once. Sequencing was performed on peripheral blood. These receptors all come from a woman aged 45-60 years with acute or convalescent COVID-19.

In DNA form, the CDR3 reads TGCGCCAGCAGCTATACGGGGATAACTGAAGCTTTCTTT. Its protein product is CASSYTGITEAFF. This rearrangement joins TRBV5-1 to TRBJ1-1; D unclear. CDR1 and CDR2 (germline): SGHRS, YFSETQ. Trimming cost V 3 bases and J 5 bases, with 11 bases left between them. The CDR3 covers 13 residues.

The chain is built from TRBV11-2 and TRBJ2-7; 7 nucleotides line up with TRBD2. This CDR3 is built from 14 residues. The V and J ends lost 5 bases and 6 bases, in that order; junction bases with no gene match: 10. Per the germline V gene, CDR1 is SGHAT and CDR2 is FQNNGV. This CDR3 reads CASSVGLREFEQYF. CDR3 in DNA: TGTGCCAGCAGCGTAGGGTTGCGGGAGTTCGAGCAGTACTTC.

The gene calls are TRBV18 and TRBJ1-3, with D unclear. The CDR3 loop spans 14 amino acids. Trimming cost V 3 bases and J 1 base, with 7 bases left between them. From germline, CDR1 is KGHSH and CDR2 LQKENI. In nucleotides, the CDR3 is TGTGCCAGCTCACCGAACGGGTCTGGAAACACCATATATTTT. This translates into CASSPNGSGNTIYF.

The chain combines TRBV11-2 with TRBJ2-2, with 8 nucleotides matching TRBD1. The CDR3 contains 15 residues. Germline V gene data show CDR1 as SGHAT and CDR2 as FQNNGV. Trimming cost V 5 bases and J 3 bases; bases outside gene matches: 5. The CDR3: CASSNGQGYTGELFF. CDR3 sequence (DNA): TGTGCCAGCAGCAATGGACAGGGATACACCGGGGAGCTGTTTTTT.

The V call is TRBV27, the J call TRBJ2-3, with TRBD2 as a possible D gene (6 bases). CDR1 and CDR2 from the germline V gene are MNHEY and SMNVEV (reference sequence). V was pared by 5 bases and J by 0 bases, with 9 bases between. CDR3 size: 14 residues. This chain's CDR3 is CASSPTRSTDTQYF. The DNA of the CDR3 is TGTGCCAGCAGTCCGACTAGAAGCACAGATACGCAGTATTTT.

This chain connects TRBV19 to TRBJ1-2, with TRBD1 matching 7 bases. The CDR3 loop spans 15 amino acids. Germline V lookup: CDR1 LNHDA, CDR2 SQIVND (reference sequence). Trimming removed 6 bases from V and 5 bases from J; junction bases left unmatched: 12. This chain's CDR3 is CASSVTGAGTYGYTF. Here the CDR3 DNA reads TGTGCCAGTAGCGTTACAGGGGCCGGGACTTATGGCTACACCTTC.

This clone has only a few counts. The V and J genes are TRBV6-2 or TRBV6-3 and TRBJ1-2; 7 nucleotides agree with TRBD1. This CDR3 has 13 amino acids. Germline V CDR1 and CDR2: MNHEY, SVGEGT. Unmatched junction bases numbered 7, after V lost 5 bases and J lost 7 bases. This chain's CDR3 is CASSPTGYGGYTF. In DNA, the CDR3 is TGTGCCAGCAGTCCGACAGGGTACGGTGGCTACACCTTC.

The V call is TRBV5-1, the J call TRBJ1-1; 8 bases line up with TRBD1. V lost 4 bases, J lost 8 bases, and 4 bases stayed unmatched. The CDR3 covers 12 residues. The germline V gene has CDR1 SGHRS and CDR2 YFSETQ. The CDR3 bases are TGCGCCAGCAGCCCGGACAGGGTCGAAGCTTTCTTT. Translated, it gives CASSPDRVEAFF.

This sequence joins TRBV19 and TRBJ1-6; weak D call: TRBD1 (5 bases). This CDR3 region has 15 residues. Trimming left V 4 bases short and J 2 bases short, with 9 bases between. Germline assignment: CDR1 LNHDA and CDR2 SQIVND (reference sequence). CDR3 loop: CASSSRGTYNSPLHF. The CDR3 DNA follows: TGTGCCAGTAGTAGTAGGGGAACCTATAATTCACCCCTCCACTTT.

The V gene is TRBV4-1, the J gene TRBJ2-7; 7 nucleotides align to TRBD2. The CDR3 contains 14 residues. The J segment lost 1 base and the V segment lost 0 bases, leaving 0 bases of the junction unmatched. Looked up from germline, CDR1 is MGHRA and CDR2 is YSYEKL. The CDR3 DNA sequence: TGCGCCAGCAGCCAAGAACTAGCGTCCTACGAGCAGTACTTC. Translation: CASSQELASYEQYF.

This clone occurred once. The rearrangement links TRBV7-2 to TRBJ1-1; the D is unclear. CDR3 length: 12 residues. With 4 bases removed from V and 6 bases from J, the gap between germline ends came to 9 bases. Germline values: CDR1 SGHTA, CDR2 FQGNSA. In DNA form, the CDR3 reads TGTGCCAGCAGCTCCAATTCCCCTGAAGCTTTCTTT. Its protein is CASSSNSPEAFF.

The chain couples TRBV4-3 to TRBJ1-4; D unclear. V lost 0 bases to trimming and J lost 5 bases, with 10 bases between them. This CDR3 has 15 amino acids. Per germline, CDR1 LGHNA and CDR2 YSLEER. CDR3: CASSQDRRNNEKLFF. The CDR3 region has the DNA TGCGCCAGCAGCCAAGATCGCAGAAACAATGAAAAACTGTTTTTT.

V gene TRBV7-9 combines with J gene TRBJ1-2; the match to TRBD1 covers 7 bases. The CDR3 spans 16 residues. The V and J ends lost 5 bases and 1 base, in that order; junction bases with no gene match: 10. Germline V gene data show CDR1 as SEHNR and CDR2 as FQNEAQ (reference sequence). The CDR3 sequence is CASSPNAGQHNYGYTF. The CDR3 coding sequence is TGTGCCAGCAGCCCCAATGCGGGACAGCATAACTATGGCTACACCTTC. The full variable domain, completed using reference TRBV7-9 and TRBJ1-2, is DTGVSQNPRHKITKRGQNVTFRCDPISEHNRLYWYRQTLGQGPEFLTYFQNEAQLEKSRLLSDRFSAERPKGSFSTLEIQRTEQGDSAMYLCASSPNAGQHNYGYTFGSGTRLTVV.

The chain links TRBV7-9 to TRBJ2-1; 7 bases line up with TRBD2. The J segment lost 5 bases and the V segment lost 5 bases, leaving 9 bases of the junction unmatched. The length of the CDR3 is 15 residues. The V gene's germline CDR1 is SEHNR and CDR2 FQNEAQ (reference sequence). CDR3 region: CASSHSRGSDNEQFF. The CDR3, as DNA: TGTGCCAGCAGCCACTCACGCGGGAGTGACAATGAGCAGTTCTTC.

This chain joins TRBV18 and TRBJ2-5; TRBD2 matches at 14 bases. The CDR3 is 18 residues long. Germline V gene data show CDR1 as KGHSH and CDR2 as LQKENI. V dropped 1 base and J dropped 6; count of bases not matched to a gene: 10. The CDR3 nucleotides read TGTGCCAGCTCACCACAAATAGGGACTAGCGGGAGATCTAAGACCCAGTACTTC. Encoded protein: CASSPQIGTSGRSKTQYF.

The chain employs TRBV5-1 and TRBJ2-7; TRBD2 matches 12 bases. The length of the CDR3 is 15 residues. Per the germline V gene, CDR1 is SGHRS and CDR2 is YFSETQ. J lost 6 bases, V lost 4 bases, and 8 bases had no gene match. The DNA for the CDR3 is TGCGCCAGCAGCCCCCTAGCGGGAGGGCCTTCCGAGCAGTACTTC. This gives the protein CASSPLAGGPSEQYF.

This chain links TRBV4-1 with TRBJ2-5, with 12 bases that match TRBD2. Germline CDR1 is MGHRA and CDR2 is YSYEKL. CDR3 length: 16 residues. J was trimmed by 2 bases and V by 5 bases; bases with no gene match: 6. The CDR3 loop reads CASSARTSGAQETQYF. In DNA, the CDR3 is TGCGCCAGCAGCGCTCGGACTAGCGGGGCACAAGAGACCCAGTACTTC.